These T cell receptor beta chains were read from a single sample in a study of blood T cells in healthy people across ages. From the 5' RACE reads, TCRdb called clonotypes with MiXCR, one entry per CDR3 protein. The profile shows 600,000 to 850,000 distinct CDR3 sequences, roughly 25% of them singletons. In addition, the sample was reused for a study of T cells of mothers and their children.

The material sequenced was blood. These receptor sequences come from a boy aged 10-17 years in good health. Each CDR3 is given with its conserved first and last residue. A D gene is named only where the DNA matches it firmly. Rows give clone size only sometimes, using once, few, many, or a class for an expanded clone.

d_call: -
v_call: TRBV7-2
j_call: TRBJ2-7
clone_size: few
cdr3_aa: CASSHRTTAYEQYF
cdr3_nt: TGTGCCAGCAGCCACAGGACTACGGCCTACGAGCAGTACTTC

d_call: TRBD1
v_call: TRBV2
j_call: TRBJ1-4
clone_size: few
cdr3_aa: CASSSQQGLREKLFF
cdr3_nt: TGTGCCAGCAGTAGTCAACAGGGGCTGAGGGAAAAACTGTTTTTT

d_call: TRBD1
v_call: TRBV19
j_call: TRBJ1-5
clone_size: once
cdr3_aa: CASTPRTGRSNQPQHF
cdr3_nt: TGTGCCAGTACCCCAAGGACAGGGCGCAGCAATCAGCCCCAGCATTTT

d_call: TRBD1
v_call: TRBV29-1
j_call: TRBJ2-5
clone_size: few
cdr3_aa: CSVVYWARGETQYF
cdr3_nt: TGCAGCGTTGTTTATTGGGCCAGGGGGGAGACCCAGTACTTC

d_call: TRBD2
v_call: TRBV10-2
j_call: TRBJ2-1
clone_size: -
cdr3_aa: CASMAGSGIYNEQFF
cdr3_nt: TGCGCCAGCATGGCAGGTAGCGGGATTTACAATGAGCAGTTCTTC

d_call: -
v_call: TRBV7-3
j_call: TRBJ2-3
clone_size: -
cdr3_aa: CASSLSPGGAQYF
cdr3_nt: TGTGCCAGCAGCCTTTCCCCCGGCGGGGCGCAGTATTTT

d_call: TRBD1
v_call: TRBV5-5
j_call: TRBJ2-3
clone_size: few
cdr3_aa: CASSLVQGSDTQYF
cdr3_nt: TGTGCCAGCAGCTTGGTACAGGGGTCAGATACGCAGTATTTT

d_call: TRBD1
v_call: TRBV15
j_call: TRBJ2-5
clone_size: -
cdr3_aa: CATSRLTGVETQYF
cdr3_nt: TGTGCCACCAGCAGACTTACAGGGGTAGAGACCCAGTACTTC

d_call: -
v_call: TRBV7-9
j_call: TRBJ1-4
clone_size: -
cdr3_aa: CASSLVGGNNEKLFF
cdr3_nt: TGTGCCAGCAGCTTAGTCGGAGGGAATAATGAAAAACTGTTTTTT

d_call: -
v_call: TRBV18
j_call: TRBJ2-1
clone_size: -
cdr3_aa: CASLTQANEQFF
cdr3_nt: TGTGCCAGCTTAACGCAGGCCAATGAGCAGTTCTTC

d_call: -
v_call: TRBV14
j_call: TRBJ2-1
clone_size: -
cdr3_aa: CASSQVPGLNEQFF
cdr3_nt: TGTGCCAGCAGCCAAGTCCCAGGCCTCAATGAGCAGTTCTTC

d_call: -
v_call: TRBV15
j_call: TRBJ2-7
clone_size: -
cdr3_aa: CATSRVGGYEQYF
cdr3_nt: TGTGCCACCAGCAGAGTCGGAGGTTACGAGCAGTACTTC

d_call: -
v_call: TRBV5-1
j_call: TRBJ2-1
clone_size: -
cdr3_aa: CASSLFGDPYNEQFF
cdr3_nt: TGCGCCAGCAGCTTATTCGGGGACCCCTACAATGAGCAGTTCTTC

d_call: TRBD2
v_call: TRBV3-1
j_call: TRBJ2-4
clone_size: -
cdr3_aa: CASSPERGLAKNIQYF
cdr3_nt: TGTGCCAGCAGCCCAGAGCGGGGGCTAGCCAAAAACATTCAGTACTTC

d_call: -
v_call: TRBV29-1
j_call: TRBJ1-1
clone_size: -
cdr3_aa: CSVGKGNGLMDTEAFF
cdr3_nt: TGCAGCGTTGGTAAGGGGAACGGGTTAATGGACACTGAAGCTTTCTTT

d_call: -
v_call: TRBV19
j_call: TRBJ1-5
clone_size: few
cdr3_aa: CATARGNIGNQPQHF
cdr3_nt: TGTGCCACTGCAAGGGGGAATATTGGCAATCAGCCCCAGCATTTT

d_call: -
v_call: TRBV29-1
j_call: TRBJ2-1
clone_size: -
cdr3_aa: CSVGQNEQFF
cdr3_nt: TGCAGCGTTGGTCAGAATGAGCAGTTCTTC

d_call: TRBD1
v_call: TRBV7-9
j_call: TRBJ1-1
clone_size: few
cdr3_aa: CASSFTGGHTEAFF
cdr3_nt: TGTGCCAGCAGCTTCACAGGGGGACACACTGAAGCTTTCTTT

d_call: -
v_call: TRBV20-1
j_call: TRBJ2-5
clone_size: few
cdr3_aa: CSASPGGPVETQYF
cdr3_nt: TGCAGTGCTAGCCCCGGGGGCCCGGTAGAGACCCAGTACTTC

d_call: -
v_call: TRBV11-2
j_call: TRBJ2-7
clone_size: many
cdr3_aa: CASSLDNSYEQYF
cdr3_nt: TGCGCCAGCAGCTTGGACAACTCCTACGAGCAGTACTTC

d_call: -
v_call: TRBV7-2
j_call: TRBJ2-5
clone_size: few
cdr3_aa: CASSLELKTQYF
cdr3_nt: TGTGCCAGCAGCTTAGAGTTAAAGACCCAGTACTTC

d_call: TRBD2
v_call: TRBV10-3
j_call: TRBJ2-7
clone_size: -
cdr3_aa: CAISPGTSGSYEQYF
cdr3_nt: TGTGCCATCAGCCCTGGGACTAGCGGATCCTACGAGCAGTACTTC

d_call: TRBD1
v_call: TRBV28
j_call: TRBJ1-3
clone_size: -
cdr3_aa: CASSRDSFGTIYF
cdr3_nt: TGTGCCAGCAGCCGGGACAGCTTCGGCACCATATATTTT

d_call: TRBD2
v_call: TRBV24-1
j_call: TRBJ2-3
clone_size: -
cdr3_aa: CATSDTASGDTQYF
cdr3_nt: TGTGCCACCAGTGACACGGCTAGCGGAGATACGCAGTATTTT